This T cell receptor beta chain is from a study of blood T cell repertoires in COVID-19. J gave up 4 bases and V 3 bases, and 4 bases lay outside the gene matches. Germline V gives CDR1 SGHVS, CDR2 FQNEAQ. The length of the CDR3 is 14 residues. TCRdb's table, derived via immunoSEQ multiplex PCR, lists solely in-frame clones and lacks some. The table has a few hundred thousand clones, 90% seen once; the top ten hold under 2.5%. This TCR derives from a woman aged 55-70 years with COVID-19, enrolled during active disease. The sequencing sample was made of peripheral blood. This sequence joins TRBV7-8 and TRBJ2-5; 8 nucleotides agree with TRBD2. CDR3 residues: CASSFGGAAETQYF. The DNA for the CDR3 is TGTGCCAGCAGCTTCGGGGGGGCAGCAGAGACCCAGTACTTC. The full variable domain, in which reference TRBV7-8 and TRBJ2-5 provide the parts outside the CDR3, is GAGVSQSPRYKVAKRGQDVALRCDPISGHVSLFWYQQALGQGPEFLTYFQNEAQLDKSGLPSDRFFAERPEGSVSTLKIQRTQQEDSAVYLCASSFGGAAETQYFGPGTRLLVL.